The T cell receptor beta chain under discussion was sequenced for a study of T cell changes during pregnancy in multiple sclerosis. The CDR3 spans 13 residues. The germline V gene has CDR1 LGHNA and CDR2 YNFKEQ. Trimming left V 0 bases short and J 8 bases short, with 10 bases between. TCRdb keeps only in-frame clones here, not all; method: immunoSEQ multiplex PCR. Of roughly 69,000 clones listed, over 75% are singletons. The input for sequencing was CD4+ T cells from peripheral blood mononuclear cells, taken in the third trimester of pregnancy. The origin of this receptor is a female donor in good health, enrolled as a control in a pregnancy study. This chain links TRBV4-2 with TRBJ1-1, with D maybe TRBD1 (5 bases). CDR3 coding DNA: TGTGCCAGCAGCCAAGATTCGGGGGAAGAAGCTTTCTTT. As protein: CASSQDSGEEAFF.